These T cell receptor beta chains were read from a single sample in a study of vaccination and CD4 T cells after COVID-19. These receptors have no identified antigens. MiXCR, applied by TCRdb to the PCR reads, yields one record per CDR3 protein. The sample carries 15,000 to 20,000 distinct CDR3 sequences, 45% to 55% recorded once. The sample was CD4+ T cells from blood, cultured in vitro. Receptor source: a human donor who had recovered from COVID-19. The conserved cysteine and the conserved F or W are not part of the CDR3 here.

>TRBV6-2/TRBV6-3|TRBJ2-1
ASSRGQGSPRQF
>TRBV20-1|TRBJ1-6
SARDGTGDSPLH
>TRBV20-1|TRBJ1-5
SASRDDQPQH
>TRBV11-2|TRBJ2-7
ASSWARTAYEQY
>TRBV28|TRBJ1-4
ASRLSGQAWEKLF
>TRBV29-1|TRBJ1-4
SVSIATNEKLF
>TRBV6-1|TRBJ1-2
ASNLRWPATLSDGYT
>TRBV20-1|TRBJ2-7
SAPDRSSYEQY
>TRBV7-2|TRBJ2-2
ASSPGTGFGELF
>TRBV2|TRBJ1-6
ASSEVGARNSPLH
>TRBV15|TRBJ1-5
ATSRGQVGQPQH
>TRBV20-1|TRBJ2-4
SANRVDIQY
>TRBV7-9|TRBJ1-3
ASSLSPSGNTIY
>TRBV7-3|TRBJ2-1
ASSPRHDPRYNEQF
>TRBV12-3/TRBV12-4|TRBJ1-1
ASSLRSFGTEAF
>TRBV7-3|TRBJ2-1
ASRDTGVEQF
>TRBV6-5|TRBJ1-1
ASSYGHDTEAF
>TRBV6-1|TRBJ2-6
ASSDSGANVLT
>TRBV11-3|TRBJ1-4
ASSLGGRNEKLF
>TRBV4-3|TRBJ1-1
ASSQDSKNSEAF
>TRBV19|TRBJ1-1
ASRQGPGGEAF
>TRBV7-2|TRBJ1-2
ASSQTVPYGYT